This TCR beta chain was retrieved from a study of blood T cell repertoires in COVID-19. Study information: Sites across the United States, Italy and Spain contributed samples from acute and convalescent COVID-19. Sources were T cells, B-cell-depleted T cells, or PBMCs; the material itself was cDNA or gDNA.

Produced via immunoSEQ multiplex PCR; TCRdb's table is partial and in-frame only. This table holds around 700,000 clones, 85% to 90% found once. CDR3 length: 16 amino acids. The J segment lost 1 base and the V segment lost 0 bases, leaving 7 bases of the junction unmatched. The germline CDR1 and CDR2 sequences are SGHRS and YFSETQ. This sequence originates from a woman under 30 with acute or convalescent COVID-19. The sequenced sample consisted of peripheral blood. V and J are TRBV5-1 and TRBJ2-7; the match to TRBD1 covers 7 bases. CDR3 nucleotide sequence: TGCGCCAGCAGCTTGGCCCGGGACAGCTTGTCCTACGAGCAGTACTTC. Translation gives CASSLARDSLSYEQYF.